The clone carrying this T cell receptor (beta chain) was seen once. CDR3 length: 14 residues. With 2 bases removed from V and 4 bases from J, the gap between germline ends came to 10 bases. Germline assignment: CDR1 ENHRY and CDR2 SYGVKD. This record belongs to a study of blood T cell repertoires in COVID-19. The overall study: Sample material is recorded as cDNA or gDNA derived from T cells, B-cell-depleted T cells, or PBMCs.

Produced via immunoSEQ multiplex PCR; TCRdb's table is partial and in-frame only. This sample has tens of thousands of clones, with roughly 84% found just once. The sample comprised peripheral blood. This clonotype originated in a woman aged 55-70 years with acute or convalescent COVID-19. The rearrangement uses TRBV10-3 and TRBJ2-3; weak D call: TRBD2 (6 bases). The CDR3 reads CAISEHGSSDTQYF. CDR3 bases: TGTGCCATCAGTGAGCACGGGAGCTCAGATACGCAGTATTTT.